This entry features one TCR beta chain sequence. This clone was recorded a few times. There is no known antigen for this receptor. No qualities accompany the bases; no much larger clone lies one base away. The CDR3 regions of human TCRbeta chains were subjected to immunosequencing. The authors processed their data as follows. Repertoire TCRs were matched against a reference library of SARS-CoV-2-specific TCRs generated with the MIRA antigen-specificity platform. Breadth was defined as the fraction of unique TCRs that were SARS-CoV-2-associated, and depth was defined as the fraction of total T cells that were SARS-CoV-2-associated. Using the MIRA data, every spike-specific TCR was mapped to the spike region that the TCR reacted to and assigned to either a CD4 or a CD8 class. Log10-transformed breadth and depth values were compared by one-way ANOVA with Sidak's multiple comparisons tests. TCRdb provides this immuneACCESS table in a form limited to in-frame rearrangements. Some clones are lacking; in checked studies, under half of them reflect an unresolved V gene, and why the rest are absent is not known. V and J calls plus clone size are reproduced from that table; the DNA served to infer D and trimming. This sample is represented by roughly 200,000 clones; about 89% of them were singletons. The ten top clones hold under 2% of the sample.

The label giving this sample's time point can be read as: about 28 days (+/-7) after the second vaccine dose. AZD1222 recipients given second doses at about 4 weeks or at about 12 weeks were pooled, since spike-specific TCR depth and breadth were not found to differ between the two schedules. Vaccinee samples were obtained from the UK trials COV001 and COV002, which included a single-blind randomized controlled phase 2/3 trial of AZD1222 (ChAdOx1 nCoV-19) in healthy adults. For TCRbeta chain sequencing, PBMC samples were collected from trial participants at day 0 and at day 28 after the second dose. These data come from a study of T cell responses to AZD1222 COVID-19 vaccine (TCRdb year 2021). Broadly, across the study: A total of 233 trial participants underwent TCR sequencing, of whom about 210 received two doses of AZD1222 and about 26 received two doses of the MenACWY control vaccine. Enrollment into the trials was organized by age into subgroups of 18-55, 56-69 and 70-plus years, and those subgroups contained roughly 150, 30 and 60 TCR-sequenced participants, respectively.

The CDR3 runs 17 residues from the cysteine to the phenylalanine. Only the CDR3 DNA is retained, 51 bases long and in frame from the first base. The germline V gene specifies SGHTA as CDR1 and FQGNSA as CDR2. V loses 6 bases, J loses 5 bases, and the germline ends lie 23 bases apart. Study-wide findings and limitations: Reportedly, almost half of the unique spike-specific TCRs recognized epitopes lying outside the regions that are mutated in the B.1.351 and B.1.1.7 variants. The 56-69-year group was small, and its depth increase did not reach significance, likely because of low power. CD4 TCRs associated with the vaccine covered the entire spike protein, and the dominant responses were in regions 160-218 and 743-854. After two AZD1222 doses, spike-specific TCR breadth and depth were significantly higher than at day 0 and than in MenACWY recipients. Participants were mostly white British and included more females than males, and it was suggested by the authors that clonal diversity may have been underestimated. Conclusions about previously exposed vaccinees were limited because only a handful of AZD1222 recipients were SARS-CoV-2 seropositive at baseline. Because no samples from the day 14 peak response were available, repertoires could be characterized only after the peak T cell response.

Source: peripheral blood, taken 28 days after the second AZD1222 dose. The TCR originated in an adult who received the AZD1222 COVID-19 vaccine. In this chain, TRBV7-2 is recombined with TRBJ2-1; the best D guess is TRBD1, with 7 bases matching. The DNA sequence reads TGTGCCAGCAGTTCCCGCAGGGGGGAACGCCCCCACAATGAGCAGTTCTTC. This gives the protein CASSSRRGERPHNEQFF. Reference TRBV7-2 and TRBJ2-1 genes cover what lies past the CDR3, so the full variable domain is GAGVSQSPSNKVTEKGKDVELRCDPISGHTALYWYRQSLGQGLEFLIYFQGNSAPDKSGLPSDRFSAERTGGSVSTLTIQRTQQEDSAVYLCASSSRRGERPHNEQFFGPGTRLTVL.